The next 17 T cell receptor beta chains were all read from a single sample in a study of cytomegalovirus exposure and HLA in healthy donors. The PCR was carried out with 60 Vbeta primers and 13 Jbeta primers. Assay: immunoSEQ multiplex PCR; the TCRdb copy retains only in-frame clones and omits some. This repertoire shows fewer than 200,000 clones, about four fifths found once; its top ten account for approximately 4.5%. Sequences were obtained from PBMCs. The receptors were sampled from a young man in good health and CMV-seronegative.

The chain links TRBV30 to TRBJ2-3; tentative D call: TRBD2 (6 bases). Germline V gives CDR1 GTSNPN, CDR2 SVGIG (reference sequence). CDR3 length equals 14 residues. Trimming cost V 2 bases and J 0 bases, with 9 bases left between them. This chain's CDR3 is CAWSSGRSTDTQYF. In DNA form, the CDR3 reads TGTGCCTGGAGTAGCGGGCGGAGCACAGATACGCAGTATTTT.

This rearrangement joins TRBV29-1 to TRBJ1-1; D gene unclear. Trimming left V 8 bases short and J 6 bases short, with 19 bases between. Germline values: CDR1 SQVTM, CDR2 ANQGSEA. This CDR3 contains 13 residues. The CDR3 spells CSNLRSESPEAFF. Written as DNA, the CDR3 is TGCAGCAACCTGAGGAGTGAAAGCCCTGAAGCTTTCTTT. Complete variable domain (other parts from reference TRBV29-1 and TRBJ1-1): SAVISQKPSRDICQRGTSLTIQCQVDSQVTMMFWYRQQPGQSLTLIATANQGSEATYESGFVIDKFPISRPNLTFSTLTVSNMSPEDSSIYLCSNLRSESPEAFFGQGTRLTVV.

This clone has a single count. The chain has TRBV5-1 and TRBJ2-7; 7 positions match TRBD1. The CDR3 is 14 amino acids. In germline, CDR1 is SGHRS, CDR2 YFSETQ. V was pared by 4 bases and J by 0 bases, with 4 bases of the junction left unmatched. CDR3 protein: CASSEQGLSYEQYF. As DNA, the CDR3 is TGCGCCAGCAGCGAACAGGGGCTCTCCTACGAGCAGTACTTC.

The chain carries TRBV7-8 and TRBJ2-1, with 15 bases aligning to TRBD2. Germline-derived CDR1 and CDR2 are SGHVS and FQNEAQ. The CDR3 is 17 amino acids. Germline trimming cut 4 bases from V and 8 bases from J; bases unmatched to any gene: 9. The CDR3 sequence is CASSSYGLAGGAYEQFF. The DNA of the CDR3 is TGTGCCAGCAGCTCATACGGACTAGCGGGAGGGGCGTATGAGCAGTTCTTC.

V gene TRBV30 combines with J gene TRBJ1-4; D perhaps matches TRBD1 (6 bases). The CDR3 runs 15 residues. The V gene's germline CDR1 is GTSNPN and CDR2 SVGIG (reference sequence). V was pared by 5 bases and J by 7 bases, with 20 bases between. This chain's CDR3 is CAWGNLDSTLEKLFF. The CDR3 coding sequence is TGTGCCTGGGGGAATTTGGACAGCACTCTTGAAAAACTGTTTTTT.

The gene calls are TRBV19 and TRBJ1-2, with D uncertain. V was pared by 6 bases and J by 8 bases, with 13 bases between. The V gene's germline CDR1 is LNHDA and CDR2 SQIVND (reference sequence). The CDR3 sequence is 12 residues long. Here the CDR3 reads CASRTTGRGYTF. DNA of the CDR3: TGTGCCAGTAGAACGACGGGAAGGGGCTACACCTTC. The variable domain in full, completed from reference TRBV19 and TRBJ1-2, reads DGGITQSPKYLFRKEGQNVTLSCEQNLNHDAMYWYRQDPGQGLRLIYYSQIVNDFQKGDIAEGYSVSREKKESFPLTVTSAQKNPTAFYLCASRTTGRGYTFGSGTRLTVV.

V is TRBV28 and J is TRBJ1-3; a weak D match, TRBD1 (5 bases). CDR1 and CDR2 from the germline V gene are MDHEN and SYDVKM. The CDR3 contains 17 residues. V lost 7 bases and J 4 bases, leaving 23 bases between the germline ends. CDR3 nucleotides: TGTGCCAGCACCCTCCGGGTTGGGGGGGATAACGGAAACACCATATATTTT. This gives the protein CASTLRVGGDNGNTIYF.

V and J are TRBV19 and TRBJ1-2, with TRBD1 as a possible D gene (6 bases). Germline V gene sequence: CDR1 LNHDA, CDR2 SQIVND (reference sequence). The CDR3 covers 15 residues. With 3 bases removed from V and 4 bases from J, the gap between germline ends came to 15 bases. DNA of the CDR3: TGTGCCAGTAGTATCGGGACATCGGGAATCTATGGCTACACCTTC. Its protein is CASSIGTSGIYGYTF.

The chain combines TRBV7-9 with TRBJ1-4; D is possibly TRBD1 (5 bases). V was shortened by 0 bases and J by 5 bases, with 13 bases between the two germline ends. The V gene's germline CDR1 is SEHNR and CDR2 FQNEAQ (reference sequence). CDR3 length: 16 amino acids. In nucleotides, the CDR3 is TGTGCCAGCAGCTTAGCGCGGGGGGGAACGAATGAAAAACTGTTTTTT. Its protein product is CASSLARGGTNEKLFF. Full variable domain (missing parts from reference TRBV7-9 and TRBJ1-4): DTGVSQNPRHKITKRGQNVTFRCDPISEHNRLYWYRQTLGQGPEFLTYFQNEAQLEKSRLLSDRFSAERPKGSFSTLEIQRTEQGDSAMYLCASSLARGGTNEKLFFGSGTQLSVL.

There are a few counts of this clone. The chain uses TRBV12-5 and TRBJ1-2; D is unclear. The V and J ends lost 4 bases and 7 bases respectively, with 13 bases between them. Germline CDR1 and CDR2: LGHNT and FRNRAP. The CDR3 spans 13 residues. The CDR3 DNA is TGTGCTAGTGGTTGGCCATCCTCAGGTGGCTACACCTTC. Amino acids: CASGWPSSGGYTF.

The chain couples TRBV27 to TRBJ2-7; a possible D gene is TRBD1 (6 bases). The CDR3 extends over 15 amino acids. CDR1 is MNHEY and CDR2 is SMNVEV in the germline V gene (reference sequence). Trimming left V 6 bases short and J 0 bases short, with 15 bases between. CDR3 sequence: CASSKIGQFSYEQYF. The CDR3 DNA reads as TGTGCCAGCAGCAAGATAGGACAGTTCTCCTACGAGCAGTACTTC.

In this sample, this clone turned up once. This rearrangement joins TRBV28 to TRBJ1-3, with D possibly TRBD1 on 5 matching bases. Per the germline V gene, CDR1 is MDHEN and CDR2 is SYDVKM. There are 15 residues in the CDR3. V shed 2 bases and J shed 1 base, with 9 bases lying between them. Here the CDR3 reads CASSLRQRSGNTIYF. CDR3 DNA sequence: TGTGCCAGCAGTTTACGACAGAGGTCTGGAAACACCATATATTTT.

This clone was counted a few times. The V call is TRBV19, the J call TRBJ2-7, with 8 bases matching TRBD1. Germline trimming cut 2 bases from V and 6 bases from J; bases unmatched to any gene: 3. The CDR3 is 13 residues long. The germline V gene has CDR1 LNHDA and CDR2 SQIVND (reference sequence). As DNA, the CDR3 is TGTGCCAGTAGTATACAGGGGGCACGCGAGCAGTACTTC. Protein product: CASSIQGAREQYF.

This chain links TRBV25-1 with TRBJ1-2; maybe TRBD1 (5 bases). Germline V lookup: CDR1 MGHDK, CDR2 SYGVNS. This CDR3 region has 12 residues. Deletions cut 2 bases from V and 4 bases from J, with 5 bases between. DNA for the CDR3: TGTGCCAGCAGTGAACAGGGCTATGGCTACACCTTC. This encodes CASSEQGYGYTF.

The chain's CDR3 is CASSLGRAGYNSPLHF. In DNA, the CDR3 is TGTGCCAGCAGTTTAGGTAGGGCGGGCTATAATTCACCCCTCCACTTT. The chain has TRBV28 and TRBJ1-6; D is unclear. V was trimmed by 2 bases and J by 3 bases, leaving 11 bases between them. Germline loops: CDR1 MDHEN, CDR2 SYDVKM. CDR3 length: 16 amino acids.

Concerning this clone: At one boundary the junction diverges from the germline segment, which might be a read error. The chain carries TRBV7-9 and TRBJ2-5; 11 nucleotides align to TRBD2. There are 15 residues in the CDR3. Germline V CDR1 and CDR2: SEHNR, FQNEAQ (reference sequence). CDR3 coding DNA: TGTTCCAGCAGCTGGGGACTAGCGGCCCAAGAGACCCAGTACTTC. Translation gives CSSSWGLAAQETQYF.

The rearrangement joins TRBV7-2 to TRBJ1-2; D might be TRBD1 (5 bases). V was clipped by 1 base and J by 8 bases, with 17 bases between them. CDR3 length: 15 residues. CDR1 and CDR2 (germline): SGHTA, FQGNSA. The CDR3 is CASSLVSEGAGGYTF. As DNA, the CDR3 is TGTGCCAGCAGCTTAGTATCCGAAGGGGCGGGGGGCTACACCTTC.